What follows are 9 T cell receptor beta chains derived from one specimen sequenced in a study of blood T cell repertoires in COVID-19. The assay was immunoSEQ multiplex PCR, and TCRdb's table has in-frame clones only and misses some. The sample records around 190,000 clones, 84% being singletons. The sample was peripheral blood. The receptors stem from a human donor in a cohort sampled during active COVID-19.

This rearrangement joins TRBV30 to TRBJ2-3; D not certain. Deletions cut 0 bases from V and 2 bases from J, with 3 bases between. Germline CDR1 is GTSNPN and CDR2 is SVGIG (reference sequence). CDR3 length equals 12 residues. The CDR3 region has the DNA TGTGCCTGGAGTGTCCTCACAGATACGCAGTATTTT. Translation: CAWSVLTDTQYF. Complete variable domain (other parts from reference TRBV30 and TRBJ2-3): SQTIHQWPATLVQPVGSPLSLECTVEGTSNPNLYWYRQAAGRGLQLLFYSVGIGQISSEVPQNLSASRPQDRQFILSSKKLLLSDSGFYLCAWSVLTDTQYFGPGTRLTVL.

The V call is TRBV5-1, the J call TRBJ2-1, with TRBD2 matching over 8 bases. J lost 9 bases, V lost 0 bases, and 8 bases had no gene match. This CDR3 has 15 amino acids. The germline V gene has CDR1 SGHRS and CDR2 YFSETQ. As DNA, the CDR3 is TGCGCCAGCAGCTTGGATCCAGCGGGAGCCGGTGAGCAGTTCTTC. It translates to CASSLDPAGAGEQFF. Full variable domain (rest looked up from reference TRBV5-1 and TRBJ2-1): KAGVTQTPRYLIKTRGQQVTLSCSPISGHRSVSWYQQTPGQGLQFLFEYFSETQRNKGNFPGRFSGRQFSNSRSEMNVSTLELGDSALYLCASSLDPAGAGEQFFGPGTRLTVL.

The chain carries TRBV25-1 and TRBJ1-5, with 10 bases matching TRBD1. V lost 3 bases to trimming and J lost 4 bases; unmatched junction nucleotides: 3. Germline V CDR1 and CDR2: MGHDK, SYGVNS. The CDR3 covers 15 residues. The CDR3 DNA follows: TGTGCCAGCAGTGAGGGGGGACAGGGGAATCAGCCCCAGCATTTT. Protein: CASSEGGQGNQPQHF.

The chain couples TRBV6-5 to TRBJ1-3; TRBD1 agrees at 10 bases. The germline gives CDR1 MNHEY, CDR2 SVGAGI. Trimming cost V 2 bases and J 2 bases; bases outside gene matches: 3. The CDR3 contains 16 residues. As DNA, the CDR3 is TGTGCCAGCAGTTACGGGACAGGGGAGGCTGGAAACACCATATATTTT. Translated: CASSYGTGEAGNTIYF.

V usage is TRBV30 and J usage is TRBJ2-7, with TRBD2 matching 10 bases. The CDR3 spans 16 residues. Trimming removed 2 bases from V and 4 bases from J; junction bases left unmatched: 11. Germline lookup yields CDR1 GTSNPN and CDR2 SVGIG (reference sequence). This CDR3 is CAWSTAGLAGVYEQYF. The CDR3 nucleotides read TGTGCCTGGAGTACCGCGGGGCTAGCGGGAGTTTACGAGCAGTACTTC. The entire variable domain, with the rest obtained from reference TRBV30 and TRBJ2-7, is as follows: SQTIHQWPATLVQPVGSPLSLECTVEGTSNPNLYWYRQAAGRGLQLLFYSVGIGQISSEVPQNLSASRPQDRQFILSSKKLLLSDSGFYLCAWSTAGLAGVYEQYFGPGTRLTVT.

The DNA for the CDR3 is TGTGCCAGCAGCCATCTGCTAGGACTCGGCACAGATACGCAGTATTTT. This sequence encodes CASSHLLGLGTDTQYF. This chain links TRBV3-1 (or the pseudogene TRBV3-2) with TRBJ2-3; tentatively, D is TRBD2 (5 bases). Germline CDR1 is LGHDT and CDR2 is YNNKEL (reference sequence). V was pared by 3 bases and J by 1 base, with 14 bases between. This CDR3 has 16 amino acids.

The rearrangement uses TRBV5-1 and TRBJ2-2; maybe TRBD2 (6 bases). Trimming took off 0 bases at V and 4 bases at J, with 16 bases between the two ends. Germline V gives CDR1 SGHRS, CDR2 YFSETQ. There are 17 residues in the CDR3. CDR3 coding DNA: TGCGCCAGCAGCTTGGCCCGGCGGGACCTGGGCACCGGGGAGCTGTTTTTT. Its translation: CASSLARRDLGTGELFF.

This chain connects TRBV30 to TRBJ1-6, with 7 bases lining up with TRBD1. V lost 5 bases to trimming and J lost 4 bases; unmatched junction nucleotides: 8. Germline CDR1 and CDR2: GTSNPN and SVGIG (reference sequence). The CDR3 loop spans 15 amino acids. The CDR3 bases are TGTGCCTGGGTCCCTCCGGGACAGTATAATTCACCCCTCCACTTT. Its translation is CAWVPPGQYNSPLHF.

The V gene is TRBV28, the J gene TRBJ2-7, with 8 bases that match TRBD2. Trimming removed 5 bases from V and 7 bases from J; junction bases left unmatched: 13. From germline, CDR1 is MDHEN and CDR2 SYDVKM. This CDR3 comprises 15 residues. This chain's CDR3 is CASSPPSGGRHEQYF. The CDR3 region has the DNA TGTGCCAGCAGTCCCCCATCGGGAGGGCGTCATGAGCAGTACTTC.